This is a list of T cell receptor beta chains from one sample in a study of cytomegalovirus exposure and HLA in healthy donors. Generated by immunoSEQ multiplex PCR, the TCRdb table keeps only in-frame clones and is missing some. Of 95,000 to 150,000 clones detected, 65% to 80% appear once; the ten largest clones hold about 2.5%. The sequenced sample was PBMCs. The receptors were sampled from a woman in her thirties or forties in good health and CMV-seropositive. CDR3s include the opening cysteine and the closing phenylalanine or tryptophan. Fields, in order: V gene, CDR3 protein.

TRBV7-9 CASRELAGDTGELFF
TRBV6-1 CASSELRKVKETQYF
TRBV7-9 CASREASSSYEQYF
TRBV5-1 CASSLARGEDEKLFF
TRBV9 CASSVGPGNTEAFF
TRBV15 CATSSVLGRPLDSPLHF
TRBV19 CASSIDSTRKTQYF
TRBV19 CASMERGQDYGYTF
TRBV29-1 CSVGGTYEQYF
TRBV7-9 CASSPPRRTGGVGRNIQYF
TRBV30 CACTRDRGNSPLHF
TRBV5-1 CASSLPGYEQYF
TRBV5-8 CASSWQGGNTEAFF